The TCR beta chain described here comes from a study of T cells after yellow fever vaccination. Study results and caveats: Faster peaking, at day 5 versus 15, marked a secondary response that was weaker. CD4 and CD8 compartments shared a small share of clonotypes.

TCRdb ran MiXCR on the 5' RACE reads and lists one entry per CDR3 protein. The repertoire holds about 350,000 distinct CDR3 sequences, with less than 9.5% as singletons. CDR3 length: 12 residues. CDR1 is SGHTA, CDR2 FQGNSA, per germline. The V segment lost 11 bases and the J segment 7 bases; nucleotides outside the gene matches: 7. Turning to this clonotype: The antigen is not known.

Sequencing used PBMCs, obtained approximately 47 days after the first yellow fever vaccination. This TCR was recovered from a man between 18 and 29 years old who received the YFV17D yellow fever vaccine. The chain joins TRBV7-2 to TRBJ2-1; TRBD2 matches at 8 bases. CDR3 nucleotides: TGTGCCTGTACTAGCGGCCAAAATGAGCAGTTCTTC. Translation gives CACTSGQNEQFF.